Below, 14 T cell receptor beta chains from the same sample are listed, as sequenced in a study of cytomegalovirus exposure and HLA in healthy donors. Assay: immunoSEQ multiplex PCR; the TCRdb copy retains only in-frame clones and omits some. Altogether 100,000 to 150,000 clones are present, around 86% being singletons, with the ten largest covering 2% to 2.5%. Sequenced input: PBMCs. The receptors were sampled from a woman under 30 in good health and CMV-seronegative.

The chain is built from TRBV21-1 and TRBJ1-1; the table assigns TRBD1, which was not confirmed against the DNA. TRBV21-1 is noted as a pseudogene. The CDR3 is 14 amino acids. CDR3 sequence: CASSKGQGGTEAFF. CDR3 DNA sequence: TGTGCCAGCAGCAAAGGACAGGGGGGAACTGAAGCTTTCTTT.

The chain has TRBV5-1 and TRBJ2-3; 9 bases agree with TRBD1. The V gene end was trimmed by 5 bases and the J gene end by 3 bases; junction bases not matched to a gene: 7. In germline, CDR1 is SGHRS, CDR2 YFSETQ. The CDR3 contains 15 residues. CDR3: CASRGGTGPTDTQYF. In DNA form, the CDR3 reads TGCGCCAGCAGAGGGGGGACAGGGCCGACAGATACGCAGTATTTT.

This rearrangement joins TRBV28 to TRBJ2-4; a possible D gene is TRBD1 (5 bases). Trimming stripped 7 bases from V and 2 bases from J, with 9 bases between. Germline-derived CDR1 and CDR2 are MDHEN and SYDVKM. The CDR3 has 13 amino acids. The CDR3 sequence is CASTGATKNIQYF. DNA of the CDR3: TGTGCCAGCACTGGGGCTACCAAAAACATTCAGTACTTC.

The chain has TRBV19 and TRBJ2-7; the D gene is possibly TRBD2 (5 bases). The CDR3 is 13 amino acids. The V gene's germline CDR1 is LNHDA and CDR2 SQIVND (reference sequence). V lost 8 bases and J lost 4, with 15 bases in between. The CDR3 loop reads CASQMDGEYEQYF. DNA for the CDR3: TGTGCCAGTCAAATGGACGGGGAATACGAGCAGTACTTC.

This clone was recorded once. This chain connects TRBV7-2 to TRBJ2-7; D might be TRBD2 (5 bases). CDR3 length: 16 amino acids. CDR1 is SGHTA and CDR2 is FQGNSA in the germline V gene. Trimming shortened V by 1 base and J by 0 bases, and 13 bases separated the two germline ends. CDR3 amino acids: CASSLVYGLSSYEQYF. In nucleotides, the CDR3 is TGTGCCAGCAGCTTAGTTTATGGACTCAGCTCCTACGAGCAGTACTTC.

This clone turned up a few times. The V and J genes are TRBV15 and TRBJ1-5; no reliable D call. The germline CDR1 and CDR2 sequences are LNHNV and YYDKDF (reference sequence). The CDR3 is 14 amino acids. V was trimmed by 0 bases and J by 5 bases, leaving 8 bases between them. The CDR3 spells CATSRERVHQPQHF. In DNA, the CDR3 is TGTGCCACCAGCAGAGAGAGGGTGCATCAGCCCCAGCATTTT.

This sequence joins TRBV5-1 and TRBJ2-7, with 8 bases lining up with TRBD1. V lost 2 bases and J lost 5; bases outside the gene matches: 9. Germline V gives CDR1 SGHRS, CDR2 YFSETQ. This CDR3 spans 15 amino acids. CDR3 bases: TGCGCCAGCAGCTTCCTAGGACAGGGAGTCAACGAGCAGTACTTC. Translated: CASSFLGQGVNEQYF.

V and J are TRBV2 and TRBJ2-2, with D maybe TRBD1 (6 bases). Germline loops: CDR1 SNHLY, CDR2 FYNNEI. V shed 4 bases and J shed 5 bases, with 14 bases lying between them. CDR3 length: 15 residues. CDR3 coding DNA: TGTGCCAGCAGTGCCCCCAGGGGTCGTACCGGGGAGCTGTTTTTT. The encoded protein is CASSAPRGRTGELFF.

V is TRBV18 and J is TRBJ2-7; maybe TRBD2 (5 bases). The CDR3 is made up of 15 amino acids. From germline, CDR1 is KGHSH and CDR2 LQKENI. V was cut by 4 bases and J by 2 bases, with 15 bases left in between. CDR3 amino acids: CASSLLVATPYEQYF. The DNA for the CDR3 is TGTGCCAGCTCACTCCTAGTAGCGACTCCCTACGAGCAGTACTTC.

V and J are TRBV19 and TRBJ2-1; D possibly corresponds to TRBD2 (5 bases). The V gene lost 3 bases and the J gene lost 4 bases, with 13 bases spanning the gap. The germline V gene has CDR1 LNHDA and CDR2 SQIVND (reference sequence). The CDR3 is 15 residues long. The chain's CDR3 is CASSIDSGMYNEQFF. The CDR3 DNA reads TGTGCCAGTAGTATTGACTCGGGGATGTACAATGAGCAGTTCTTC. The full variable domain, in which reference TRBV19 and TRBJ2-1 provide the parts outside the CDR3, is DGGITQSPKYLFRKEGQNVTLSCEQNLNHDAMYWYRQDPGQGLRLIYYSQIVNDFQKGDIAEGYSVSREKKESFPLTVTSAQKNPTAFYLCASSIDSGMYNEQFFGPGTRLTVL.

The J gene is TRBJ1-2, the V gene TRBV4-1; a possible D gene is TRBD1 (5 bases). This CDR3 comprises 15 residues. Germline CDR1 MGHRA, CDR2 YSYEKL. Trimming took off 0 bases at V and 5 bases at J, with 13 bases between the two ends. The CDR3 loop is CASSQDRQGGYGYTF. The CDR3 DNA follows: TGCGCCAGCAGCCAAGATAGGCAGGGAGGGTATGGCTACACCTTC.

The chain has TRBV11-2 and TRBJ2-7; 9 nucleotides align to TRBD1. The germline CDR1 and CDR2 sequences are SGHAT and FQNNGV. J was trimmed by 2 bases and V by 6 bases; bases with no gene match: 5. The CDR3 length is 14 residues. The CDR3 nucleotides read TGTGCCAGCAGTGACAGGGGGTGGACCTACGAGCAGTACTTC. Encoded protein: CASSDRGWTYEQYF.

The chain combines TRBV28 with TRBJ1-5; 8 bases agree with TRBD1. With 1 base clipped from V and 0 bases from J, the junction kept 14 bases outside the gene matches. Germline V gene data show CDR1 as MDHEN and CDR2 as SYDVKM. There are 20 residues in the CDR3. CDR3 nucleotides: TGTGCCAGCAGTTTATTCACGCGGACAGGGAAGATTGGTAGCAATCAGCCCCAGCATTTT. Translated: CASSLFTRTGKIGSNQPQHF.

The CDR3 sequence is CASSLEDWTSGRSNTGELFF. The CDR3 coding sequence is TGTGCCAGCAGCTTAGAGGATTGGACTAGCGGGAGGTCGAACACCGGGGAGCTGTTTTTT. The chain carries TRBV7-8 and TRBJ2-2, with 14 bases aligning to TRBD2. The germline V gene encodes CDR1 SGHVS and CDR2 FQNEAQ. The CDR3 totals 20 residues. The V and J ends lost 1 base and 0 bases, in that order; junction bases with no gene match: 7.